The 5 T cell receptor beta chains listed next were all sequenced from one sample in a study of cytomegalovirus exposure and HLA in healthy donors. In the PCR, 60 Vbeta and 13 Jbeta primers were used. Libraries were prepared by immunoSEQ multiplex PCR; TCRdb keeps only in-frame clonotypes and omits some of them. The table lists about 190,000 clones, 60% to 80% of them singletons. Sequenced material: PBMCs. The receptors stem from a woman between 25 and 40 years old in good health and CMV-seropositive.

The chain employs TRBV28 and TRBJ2-7; TRBD2 is a possible D gene (7 bases). Germline-derived CDR1 and CDR2 are MDHEN and SYDVKM. The CDR3 covers 15 residues. Trimming took off 7 bases at V and 3 bases at J, with 19 bases between the two ends. The chain's CDR3 is CASTEGGVANYEQYF. The DNA of the CDR3 is TGTGCCAGCACCGAAGGGGGGGTCGCCAACTACGAGCAGTACTTC.

V usage is TRBV6-1 and J usage is TRBJ2-1, with 13 bases that match TRBD2. CDR1 and CDR2 (germline): MNHNS, SASEGT. V gave up 6 bases and J gave up 5 bases; unmatched junction bases: 4. The CDR3 runs to 15 residues. The CDR3, as DNA: TGTGCCAGCAGGATAGGGACTAGCGGGAACAATGAGCAGTTCTTC. The encoded protein is CASRIGTSGNNEQFF.

V and J are TRBV5-1 and TRBJ2-1; 8 bases fit TRBD1. This CDR3 region has 15 residues. Trimming took 2 bases from V and 6 from J; bases not matched to a gene: 7. Germline loops: CDR1 SGHRS, CDR2 YFSETQ. CDR3 sequence reads: CASSFRGPSSNEQFF. The CDR3 DNA reads as TGCGCCAGCAGCTTCAGGGGGCCCTCTAGCAATGAGCAGTTCTTC.

This clone was counted a few times. The missing conserved phenylalanine or tryptophan at the end of this CDR3 makes a read error likely. Because the CDR3's place on the DNA is in doubt, the DNA is left out and the CDR3 is given as listed by TCRdb. This chain links TRBV21-1 with TRBJ1-2; whether TRBD1, the table's D call, matches the DNA was not checked. TRBV21-1 is a documented pseudogene. Both ends counted, the CDR3 spans 11 residues. The CDR3 here is CASSKRDRGES.

The rearrangement uses TRBV7-9 and TRBJ2-3, with 8 bases that match TRBD2. The germline CDR1 and CDR2 sequences are SEHNR and FQNEAQ (reference sequence). Trimming at V came to 5 bases and at J to 2 bases, leaving 9 bases not matched to a gene. The CDR3 runs 16 residues. CDR3 loop: CASSRSGTRFTDTQYF. CDR3 nucleotide sequence: TGTGCCAGCAGCCGTAGCGGGACCCGATTCACAGATACGCAGTATTTT.